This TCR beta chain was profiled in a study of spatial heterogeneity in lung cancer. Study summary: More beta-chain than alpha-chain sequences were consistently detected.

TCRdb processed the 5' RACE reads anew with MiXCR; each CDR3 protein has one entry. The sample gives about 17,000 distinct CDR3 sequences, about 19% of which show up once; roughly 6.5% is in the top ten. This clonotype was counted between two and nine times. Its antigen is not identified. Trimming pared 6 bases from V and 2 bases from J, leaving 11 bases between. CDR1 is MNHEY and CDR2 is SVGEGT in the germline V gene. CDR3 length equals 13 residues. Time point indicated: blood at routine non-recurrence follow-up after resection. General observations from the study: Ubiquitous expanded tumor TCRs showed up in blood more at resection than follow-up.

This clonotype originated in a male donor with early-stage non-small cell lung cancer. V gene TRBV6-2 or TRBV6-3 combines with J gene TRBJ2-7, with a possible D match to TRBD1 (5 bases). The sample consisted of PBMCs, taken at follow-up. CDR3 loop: CASSLTEPYEQYF. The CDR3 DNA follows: TGTGCCAGCAGCCTGACAGAGCCCTACGAGCAGTACTTC.